This T cell receptor beta chain was recorded in a study of blood T cells in healthy people across ages (dated by TCRdb to between 2014 and 2017). In terms of the full investigation: In model experiments, template switching captured about one uniquely barcoded TCR beta cDNA molecule for every two T cells. To track age-related changes in TCR beta repertoire diversity, the study relied on deep sequencing normalized with unique cDNA molecular identifiers. Donors were grouped into four age groups: young (average about 15 years), middle-aged (39), aged (around 60) and long-lived (over 80). The study analyzed two additional independent replicas of 1 million unique cDNA reads from the same blood draw for two donors, one aged 18 to 29 and one aged 80 or older.

The library was built by means of 5' RACE. TCRdb records Illumina HiSeq 2500 as the sequencer. A second PCR of roughly 6 to 11 cycles was run with a J-beta primer mix and a sample-barcoded 5' primer. A template-switch 5' adaptor carrying 12 random nucleotides introduced a unique molecular identifier onto each TCR beta cDNA molecule. Each sample yielded at least 3 million CDR3-containing paired-end reads. All of the RNA was converted into first-strand cDNA using the Mint cDNA synthesis kit, with a TRBC-specific oligonucleotide serving as the primer. Following uracil-DNA glycosylase treatment, all cDNA underwent a first 18-cycle PCR with the universal primers M1SS and BC2_uni_R. As for the original processing: For normalization, 1 million high-quality reads, each with a distinct molecular identifier, were randomly selected from each sample. Reads with shared molecular identifiers were discarded instead of being binned into consensus sequences. CDR3 identification, clonotype clustering and error correction used MiTCR with a Q25 quality threshold and the strictest error-elimination algorithm. A nonparametric unseen species model using Euler transformation provided a lower-bound estimate of total TCR beta diversity. TCRdb handled the public reads itself, with Q25 trimming in fastp and clone calling in MiXCR, and kept productive beta chains. Entries are consolidated by CDR3 protein sequence, retaining the most common genes and DNA. The V and J calls were determined by TCRdb, not by the authors. This sample lists approximately 780,000 distinct CDR3 sequences; more than 25% were detected once. Jointly, the top ten make up 2.5% to 3.5% of the sample.

On the study overall, not on this receptor specifically: Total diversity estimates from one million sequenced T cells were considered lower bounds and underestimates. Conclusive comparison of naive and antigen-experienced compartments was prevented by the profiling of bulk unsorted PBMCs. Observed TCR beta diversity correlated strongly with the percentage of naive T cells measured by flow cytometry. Donor CMV infection status was unknown, potentially confounding age-related changes in expanded clonotypes. As age increased, observed TCR beta diversity per million T cells dropped in a roughly linear way, and a significant reduction was already evident by age around 41. Compared with the aged group, the long-lived group had more naive CD4+ T cells, fewer expanded clones and increased TCR diversity, suggesting age selection.

CDR1 and CDR2, per the germline V gene, are ENHRY and SYGVKD. The CDR3, from cysteine to phenylalanine, totals 13 residues. Only the CDR3 part of the read is kept: 39 bases, read in frame from the first base. The donors were roughly 40 Caucasian individuals from Russia, aged roughly 6 to 100 years, who were systemically healthy. Approximately 9 milliliters of peripheral blood were collected from each donor into EDTA-treated Vacutainer tubes. Ficoll-Paque density-gradient centrifugation was used to isolate PBMCs, with at least 6.5 million per sample. Trizol reagent was used to extract total RNA from the PBMCs, yielding at least 6 micrograms per sample. For every donor, an aliquot of PBMCs went through flow cytometry to measure the percentages of naive CD45RAhigh/CD27high T cells. Notes on this clonotype: The antigen it binds to is not known. Germline and junction disagree at one end, which may indicate a read error.

These same data were also listed under a study on T cells of mothers and their children. The second publication reports: Donors were nine systemically healthy Caucasian individuals: three mothers and their six children. cDNA synthesis consumed the entire amount of extracted RNA, loaded at about 1.6 ug RNA in each 15 ul reaction. Sample barcodes and 2-4 random nucleotides were added via the M1S primer in the second PCR. More than 9 million TCR beta CDR3 reads were obtained from each mother, and roughly 3 million reads were obtained from each child. In both related and unrelated pairs, thymic selection shapes the output of TCR recombination in a similar way, with inherited differences having only a minor effect. Normalized repertoire overlap in related mother-child pairs was always slightly higher than in unrelated mother-child pairs, but the difference was never significant. With a sensitivity of about 100 clones per million clonotypes, no persistent microchimeric T cell clones were detected. The study used deep NGS to compare TCR beta repertoires of mothers and children, seeking features distinguishing related mother-child pairs from unrelated individuals. Mothers averaged about 40 +/- 4 years of age and children averaged about 10 +/- 4 years. After adapters were ligated using NEBNext reagents, the libraries underwent 100+100 nt paired-end sequencing on an Illumina HiSeq 2000. To prevent cross-contamination, the mother and child libraries were prepared one month apart and sequenced in separate runs. For each donor, somewhere between about 450,000 and 2,100,000 distinct TCR beta clonotypes were identified. Naive TCR beta clonotypes were estimated from low-frequency clonotypes matched to each donor's FACS-determined naive share, without sorting.

Sequencing was done on a sample of blood. The receptor's source is a boy aged 5-17 years in good health. The V and J segments used are TRBV10-3 and TRBJ2-5; matching of 6 bases hints at TRBD2 as the D gene. The bases read TGTGCCATCAGTGAGCTTGGGGGGAATGAGCGGTTCTTC. It encodes CAISELGGNERFF.